The 6 T cell receptor beta chains reported below all come from one sample, sequenced in a study of blood T cells in healthy people across ages. It was with a sample-barcoded 5' primer and a J-beta primer mix that a second PCR of roughly 7 to 11 cycles was run. TCRdb reprocessed the 5' RACE reads via MiXCR and lists one record per CDR3 protein. The profile covers about 1 million distinct CDR3 sequences, with roughly 45% appearing a single time and under 20% taken by the ten largest. The source material was blood. The receptors were gathered from a woman in her sixties or seventies in good health.

V usage is TRBV6-1 and J usage is TRBJ1-1, with D hard to call. V lost 3 bases and J lost 0, with 8 bases in between. Germline V lookup: CDR1 MNHNS, CDR2 SASEGT. The CDR3 extends over 14 amino acids. CDR3 protein: CASSDFRLNTEAFF. The CDR3 region has the DNA TGTGCCAGCAGTGATTTCAGATTGAACACTGAAGCTTTCTTT.

The chain has TRBV20-1 and TRBJ2-7, with 13 positions matching TRBD2. CDR1 and CDR2 (germline): DFQATT, SNEGSKA (reference sequence). V shed 0 bases and J 2 bases; nucleotides not matched to a gene: 13. There are 19 residues in the CDR3. The CDR3 spells CSARDLFQGLAGSAYEQYF. The CDR3 DNA follows: TGCAGTGCTAGAGACCTATTCCAGGGACTAGCGGGAAGTGCCTACGAGCAGTACTTC.

V gene TRBV7-2 combines with J gene TRBJ1-2; D gene uncertain. Germline V gene data show CDR1 as SGHTA and CDR2 as FQGNSA. Trimming left V 0 bases short and J 2 bases short, with 10 bases between. The CDR3 consists of 15 residues. The CDR3 nucleotides read TGTGCCAGCAGCTTAGCCCCAGCTACGAACTATGGCTACACCTTC. Protein: CASSLAPATNYGYTF. The complete variable domain, with remaining parts taken from reference TRBV7-2 and TRBJ1-2, reads GAGVSQSPSNKVTEKGKDVELRCDPISGHTALYWYRQSLGQGLEFLIYFQGNSAPDKSGLPSDRFSAERTGGSVSTLTIQRTQQEDSAVYLCASSLAPATNYGYTFGSGTRLTVV.

J is TRBJ2-1 and V is TRBV24-1; tentatively, D is TRBD2 (7 bases). The CDR3 covers 21 residues. Trimming took off 6 bases at V and 3 bases at J, with 32 bases between the two ends. From germline, CDR1 is KGHDR and CDR2 SFDVKD. CDR3 DNA: TGTGCCACCAGTTCAGGGGTGGGAGGGCCGTTCGTCATCCGGAACTACAATGAGCAGTTCTTC. As protein: CATSSGVGGPFVIRNYNEQFF.

The rearrangement joins TRBV4-1 to TRBJ2-1, with D hard to call. The CDR3 is made up of 16 amino acids. In germline, CDR1 is MGHRA, CDR2 YSYEKL. Trimming stripped 5 bases from V and 2 bases from J, with 16 bases between. DNA for the CDR3: TGCGCCAGCAGCGGATATAGAACTCCCACCTACAATGAGCAGTTCTTC. The encoded protein is CASSGYRTPTYNEQFF.

The rearrangement uses TRBV28 and TRBJ2-1; D unresolved. Trimming removed 4 bases from V and 5 bases from J, with 9 bases in between. The germline gives CDR1 MDHEN, CDR2 SYDVKM. The CDR3 is made up of 13 amino acids. CDR3 DNA sequence: TGTGCCAGCAGTTGCCCGGAAAACAATGAGCAGTTCTTC. Translated, it gives CASSCPENNEQFF.